This T cell receptor beta chain is drawn from a study of T cells in Graves' hyperthyroidism and ophthalmopathy. Notes on the study in general: Most thyroid-expanded clonotypes above 0.001 were also found in blood.

Many counts were recorded for this clonotype. The antigen is not known. Amplification of TCR beta CDR3 regions used RNA as the template. TCR CDR3 underwent first-round RT-PCR with the HTBI primer set. TCRdb analysed the multiplex PCR reads with MiXCR anew, one entry per CDR3 protein. The repertoire holds 600,000 to 750,000 distinct CDR3 sequences, with around 15% as singletons. CDR3 length: 15 residues. CDR1 and CDR2 (germline): SGHRS, YFSETQ. J was trimmed by 5 bases and V by 4 bases; bases with no gene match: 8. The chain has TRBV5-1 and TRBJ2-1; TRBD2 agrees at 8 bases. The source of this sequence is a man aged 50-60 years with Graves' hyperthyroidism. Specimen: blood. The CDR3 bases are TGCGCCAGCAGCCCCGGGAGGGCCTTCGACAATGAGCAGTTCTTC. This codes for CASSPGRAFDNEQFF.